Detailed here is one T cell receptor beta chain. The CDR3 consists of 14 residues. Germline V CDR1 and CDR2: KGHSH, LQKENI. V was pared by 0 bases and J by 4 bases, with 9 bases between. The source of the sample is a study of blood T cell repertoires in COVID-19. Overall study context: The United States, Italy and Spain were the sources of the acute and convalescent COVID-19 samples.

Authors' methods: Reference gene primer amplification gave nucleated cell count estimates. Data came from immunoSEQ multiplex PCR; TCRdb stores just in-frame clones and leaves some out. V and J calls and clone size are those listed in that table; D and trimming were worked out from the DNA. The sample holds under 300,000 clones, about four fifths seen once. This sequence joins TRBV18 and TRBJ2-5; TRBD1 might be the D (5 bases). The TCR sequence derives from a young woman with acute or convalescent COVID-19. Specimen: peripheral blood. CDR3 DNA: TGTGCCAGCTCACCACCGGGCAGGGTAGAGACCCAGTACTTC. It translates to CASSPPGRVETQYF.